This T cell receptor (beta chain) was identified in a study of T-cell memory formation after mild COVID-19. Study in general: TCR clusters were mostly confined to one donor each. General observations from the study: Cross-reactive memory apparently joined, as some responding clones appeared in pre-infection memory. There was a balanced CD4/CD8 profile in clones contracting day 15 to 85, and later expanders leaned CD4+. Clones which contracted sat mainly in CM and EM if CD4+, and in EMRA if CD8+.

Turning to this clonotype: The antigen remains unidentified.

This CDR3 comprises 18 residues. CDR1 is SGHTA and CDR2 is FQGNSA in the germline V gene. Trimming left V 5 bases short and J 1 base short, with 24 bases between. Each CDR3 protein gets one entry after TCRdb re-called the 5' RACE reads with MiXCR. The sample records under 300,000 distinct CDR3 sequences, more than 15% being singletons. The chain employs TRBV7-2 and TRBJ2-7, with a weak D call TRBD1 (5 bases). The clonotype comes from a man in his late teens or twenties who had mild COVID-19 (a few samples of this study predate the infection). Cell type and time point are not known. The specimen was PBMCs or a T cell subset sorted from them (not recorded which). The CDR3 here is CASSPMGRQGVGSYEQYF. The CDR3 nucleotides read TGTGCCAGCAGCCCTATGGGTCGGCAGGGTGTGGGGTCCTACGAGCAGTACTTC.